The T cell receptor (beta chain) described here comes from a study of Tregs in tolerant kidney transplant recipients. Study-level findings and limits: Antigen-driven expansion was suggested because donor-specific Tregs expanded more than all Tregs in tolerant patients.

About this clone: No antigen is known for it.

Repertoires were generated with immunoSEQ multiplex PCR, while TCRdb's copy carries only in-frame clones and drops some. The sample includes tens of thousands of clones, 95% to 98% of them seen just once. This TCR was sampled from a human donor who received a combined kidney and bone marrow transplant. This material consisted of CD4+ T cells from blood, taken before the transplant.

DNA of the CDR3: TGTGCCAGCAGCTTGTTTGCGTCCTACGAGCAGTACTTC. Translation gives CASSLFASYEQYF. The rearrangement joins TRBV7-8 to TRBJ2-7; D unresolved. The CDR3 sequence is 13 residues long. Looked up from germline, CDR1 is SGHVS and CDR2 is FQNEAQ. Trimming left V 3 bases short and J 1 base short, with 7 bases between. Together with reference TRBV7-8 and TRBJ2-7, the CDR3 gives the full variable domain: GAGVSQSPRYKVAKRGQDVALRCDPISGHVSLFWYQQALGQGPEFLTYFQNEAQLDKSGLPSDRFFAERPEGSVSTLKIQRTQQEDSAVYLCASSLFASYEQYFGPGTRLTVT.